This T cell receptor (beta chain) was profiled in a study of blood T cell repertoires in COVID-19. Study at large: COVID-19 samples from acute and convalescent phases originated in the United States, Italy and Spain. PBMCs, B-cell-depleted T cells, or T cells provided the cDNA or gDNA that made up the material.

In the source study's methods: Reference gene primers were amplified, and this amplification served to estimate nucleated cell counts. The assay was immunoSEQ multiplex PCR, and TCRdb's table has in-frame clones only and misses some. V, J and clone size are those of that table, while D and trimming were read from the DNA. The profile shows 80,000 or so clones, 81% of them singletons. This receptor was obtained from a man older than 75 with acute or convalescent COVID-19. The sample was peripheral blood.

CDR3 sequence: CASSLDSRHQPQHF. The DNA of the CDR3 is TGCGCCAGCAGCTTGGACAGTAGACATCAGCCCCAGCATTTT. The rearrangement joins TRBV5-1 to TRBJ1-5, with unresolved D. Per germline, CDR1 SGHRS and CDR2 YFSETQ. With 0 bases removed from V and 5 bases from J, the gap between germline ends came to 9 bases. There are 14 residues in the CDR3.